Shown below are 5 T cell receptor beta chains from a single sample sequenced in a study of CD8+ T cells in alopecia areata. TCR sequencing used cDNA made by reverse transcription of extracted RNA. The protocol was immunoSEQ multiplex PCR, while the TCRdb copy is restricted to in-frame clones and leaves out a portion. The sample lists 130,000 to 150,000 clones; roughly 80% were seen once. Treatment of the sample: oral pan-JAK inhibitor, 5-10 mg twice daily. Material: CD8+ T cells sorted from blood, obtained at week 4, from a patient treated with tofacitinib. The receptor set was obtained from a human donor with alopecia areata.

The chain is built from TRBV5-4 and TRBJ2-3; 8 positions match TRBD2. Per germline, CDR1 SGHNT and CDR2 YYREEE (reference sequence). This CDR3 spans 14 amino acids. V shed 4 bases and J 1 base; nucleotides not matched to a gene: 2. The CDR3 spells CASSGRGGTDTQYF. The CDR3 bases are TGTGCCAGCAGCGGGCGGGGGGGCACAGATACGCAGTATTTT.

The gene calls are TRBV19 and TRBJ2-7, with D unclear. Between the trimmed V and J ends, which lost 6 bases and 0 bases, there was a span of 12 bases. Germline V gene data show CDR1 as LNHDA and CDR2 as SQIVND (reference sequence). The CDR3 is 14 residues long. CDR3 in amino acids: CASSTGPSSYEQYF. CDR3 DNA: TGTGCCAGTAGCACCGGGCCTAGCTCCTACGAGCAGTACTTC. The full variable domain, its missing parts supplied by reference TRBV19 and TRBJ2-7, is DGGITQSPKYLFRKEGQNVTLSCEQNLNHDAMYWYRQDPGQGLRLIYYSQIVNDFQKGDIAEGYSVSREKKESFPLTVTSAQKNPTAFYLCASSTGPSSYEQYFGPGTRLTVT.

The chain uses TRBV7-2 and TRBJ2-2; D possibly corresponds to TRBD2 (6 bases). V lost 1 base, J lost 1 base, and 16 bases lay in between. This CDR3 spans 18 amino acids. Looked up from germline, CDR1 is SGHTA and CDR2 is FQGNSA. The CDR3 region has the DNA TGTGCCAGCAGCTTAGGGCGGGGTAGAGCCGAGAACACCGGGGAGCTGTTTTTT. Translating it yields CASSLGRGRAENTGELFF.

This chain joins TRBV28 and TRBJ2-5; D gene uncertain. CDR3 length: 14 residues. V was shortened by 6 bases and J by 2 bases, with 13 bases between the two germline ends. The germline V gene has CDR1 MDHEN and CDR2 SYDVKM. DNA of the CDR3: TGTGCCAGCAGAATCCACCCCGGACAAGAGACCCAGTACTTC. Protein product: CASRIHPGQETQYF.

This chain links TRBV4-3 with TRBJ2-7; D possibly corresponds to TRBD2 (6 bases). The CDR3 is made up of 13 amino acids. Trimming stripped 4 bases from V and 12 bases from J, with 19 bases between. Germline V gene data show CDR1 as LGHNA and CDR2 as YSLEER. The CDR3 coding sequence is TGCGCCAGCAGCCCAAAAGTGGGGGGTACAGGGTACTTC. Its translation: CASSPKVGGTGYF.